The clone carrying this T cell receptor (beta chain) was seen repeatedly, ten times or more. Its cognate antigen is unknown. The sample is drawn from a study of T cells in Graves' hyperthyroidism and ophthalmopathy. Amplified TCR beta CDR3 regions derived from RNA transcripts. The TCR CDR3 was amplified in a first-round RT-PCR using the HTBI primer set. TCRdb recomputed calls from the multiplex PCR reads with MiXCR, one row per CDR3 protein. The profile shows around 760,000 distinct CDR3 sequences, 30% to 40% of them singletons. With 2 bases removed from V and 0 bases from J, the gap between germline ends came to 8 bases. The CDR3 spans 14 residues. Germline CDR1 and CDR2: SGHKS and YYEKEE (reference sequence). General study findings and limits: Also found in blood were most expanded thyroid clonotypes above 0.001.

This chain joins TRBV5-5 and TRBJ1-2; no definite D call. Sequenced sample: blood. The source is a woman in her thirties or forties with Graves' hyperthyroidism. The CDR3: CASSFASPNYGYTF. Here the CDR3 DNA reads TGTGCCAGCAGCTTTGCCAGCCCTAACTATGGCTACACCTTC.